The rows below give T cell receptor beta chains drawn from one sample of a study of control samples from healthy donors and cancer patients. Here immunoSEQ multiplex PCR was the method, and the copy in TCRdb shows in-frame clones only, minus some. The table has some 130,000 clones, about 87% seen once; the top ten hold around 3.3%. The specimen was blood. The receptor set was obtained from a man aged 40-49 years in good health. Each CDR3 is given with its conserved first and last residue. D genes are given only for firm matches. Clone size is stated in some rows and not others, as once, few, many or a class when expanded.

TRBJ1-1 TRBV6-5 . . CASSYGGSTEAFF TGTGCCAGCAGTTACGGGGGGTCCACTGAAGCTTTCTTT
TRBJ2-3 TRBV9 . . CASSVVVGGITDTQYF TGTGCCAGCAGCGTAGTGGTTGGCGGAATAACAGATACGCAGTATTTT
TRBJ2-3 TRBV6-5 TRBD1 . CASKSTGGVTDTQYF TGTGCCAGCAAGTCGACAGGGGGTGTCACAGATACGCAGTATTTT
TRBJ2-7 TRBV19 TRBD1 . CASSRTGGYEQYF TGTGCCAGTAGTCGGACAGGGGGCTACGAGCAGTACTTC
TRBJ1-5 TRBV19 . once CASSPGDSNQPQHF TGTGCCAGTAGCCCAGGAGATAGCAATCAGCCCCAGCATTTT
TRBJ1-2 TRBV5-5 . . CASSLATRHGYTF TGTGCCAGCAGCTTGGCCACGCGTCATGGCTACACCTTC
TRBJ1-3 TRBV10-2 . . CASSSGAGNTIYF TGCGCCAGCAGTTCGGGGGCCGGAAACACCATATATTTT
TRBJ1-1 TRBV5-6 . . CASSLGTGRNTEAFF TGTGCCAGCAGCTTGGGTACAGGGAGGAACACTGAAGCTTTCTTT
TRBJ1-1 TRBV5-5 . few CASSHGRTPLNTEAFF TGTGCCAGCAGCCACGGCAGGACGCCGTTGAACACTGAAGCTTTCTTT
TRBJ2-1 TRBV4-1 . . CASSQEIGGGPYNEQFF TGCGCCAGCAGCCAAGAGATAGGGGGAGGGCCCTACAATGAGCAGTTCTTC
TRBJ1-1 TRBV5-1 TRBD1 . CASSQTGQGGSEAFF TGCGCCAGCAGCCAGACTGGACAGGGGGGCAGTGAAGCTTTCTTT
TRBJ1-1 TRBV6-5 . . CASSKTRWNTEAFF TGTGCCAGCAGTAAGACAAGGTGGAACACTGAAGCTTTCTTT
TRBJ1-2 TRBV6-5 . few CASSTGLYGYTF TGTGCCAGTTCTACGGGCCTCTATGGCTACACCTTC
TRBJ2-7 TRBV28 TRBD1 . CASSLVGQGSYEQYF TGTGCCAGCAGTTTAGTGGGACAGGGGTCGTACGAGCAGTACTTC
TRBJ1-3 TRBV18 . . CASSPSGRSGNTIYF TGTGCCAGCTCACCGTCGGGGAGGTCTGGAAACACCATATATTTT
TRBJ2-3 TRBV30 TRBD2 . CAWRGEGGTQYF TGTGCCTGGAGGGGGGAGGGAGGTACGCAGTATTTT
TRBJ2-7 TRBV3-1/TRBV3-2 TRBD1 . CASSPRTGGVYEQYF TGTGCCAGCAGCCCTCGGACAGGGGGAGTGTACGAGCAGTACTTC
TRBJ2-1 TRBV6-5 . . CASSPPGSLYNEQFF TGTGCCAGCAGTCCCCCGGGCAGCTTGTACAATGAGCAGTTCTTC
TRBJ2-5 TRBV7-3 TRBD1 . CASSLSLTGGETQYF TGTGCCAGCAGCTTATCCCTGACAGGGGGGGAGACCCAGTACTTC
TRBJ2-7 TRBV6-5 . . CASSYSSGTYEQYF TGTGCCAGCAGTTACTCGAGTGGGACCTACGAGCAGTACTTC
TRBJ1-5 TRBV25-1 TRBD1 . CASSGQGIGQPQHF TGTGCCAGCAGTGGACAGGGTATCGGACAGCCCCAGCATTTT
TRBJ2-5 TRBV7-2 . few CASSLGPRGQQGRQETQYF TGTGCCAGCAGCCTCGGACCCCGCGGACAACAGGGTCGGCAAGAGACCCAGTACTTC
TRBJ1-5 TRBV5-4 TRBD1 . CASSYMGQGMNQPQHF TGTGCCAGCAGCTATATGGGACAGGGGATGAATCAGCCCCAGCATTTT
TRBJ1-2 TRBV24-1 TRBD1 . CATSDGTGGLYGYTF TGTGCCACCAGTGATGGGACAGGGGGTCTATATGGCTACACCTTC
TRBJ1-6 TRBV20-1 . . CSASTGTNNSPLHF TGCAGTGCTAGTACTGGGACTAATAATTCACCCCTCCACTTT